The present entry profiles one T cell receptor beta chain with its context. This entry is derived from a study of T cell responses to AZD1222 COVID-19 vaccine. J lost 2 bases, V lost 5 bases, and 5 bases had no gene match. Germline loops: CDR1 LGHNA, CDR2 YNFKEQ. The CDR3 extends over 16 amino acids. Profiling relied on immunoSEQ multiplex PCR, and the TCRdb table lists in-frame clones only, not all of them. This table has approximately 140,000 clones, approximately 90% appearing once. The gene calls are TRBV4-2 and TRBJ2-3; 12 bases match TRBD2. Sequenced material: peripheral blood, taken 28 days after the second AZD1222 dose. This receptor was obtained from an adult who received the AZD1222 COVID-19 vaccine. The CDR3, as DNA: TGTGCCAGCAGCTCCCGACTAGCGGGGGCCACAGATACGCAGTATTTT. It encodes CASSSRLAGATDTQYF.